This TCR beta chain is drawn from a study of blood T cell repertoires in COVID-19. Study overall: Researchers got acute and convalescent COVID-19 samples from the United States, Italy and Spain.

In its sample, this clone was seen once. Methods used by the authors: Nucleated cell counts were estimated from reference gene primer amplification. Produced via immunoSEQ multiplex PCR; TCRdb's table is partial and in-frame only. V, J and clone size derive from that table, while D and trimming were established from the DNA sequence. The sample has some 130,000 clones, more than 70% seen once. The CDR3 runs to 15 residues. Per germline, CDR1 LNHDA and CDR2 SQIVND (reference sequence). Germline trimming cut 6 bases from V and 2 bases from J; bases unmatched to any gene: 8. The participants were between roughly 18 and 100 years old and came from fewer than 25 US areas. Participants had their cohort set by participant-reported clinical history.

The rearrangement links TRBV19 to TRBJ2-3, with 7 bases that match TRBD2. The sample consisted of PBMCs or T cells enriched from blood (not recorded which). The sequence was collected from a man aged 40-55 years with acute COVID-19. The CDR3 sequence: CASRPRDYLTDTQYF. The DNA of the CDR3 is TGTGCCAGTAGACCCCGGGACTACCTCACAGATACGCAGTATTTT.